Listed below are T cell receptor beta chains from one sample, sequenced in a study of blood T cell repertoires in COVID-19. Clones were sequenced by immunoSEQ multiplex PCR, and TCRdb holds only the in-frame ones, with some missing. The sample lists 90,000 to 100,000 clones; about 80% were seen once. Sequencing was performed on peripheral blood. Receptor source: a man between 70 and 80 years old with acute or convalescent COVID-19. Both conserved end residues are part of each CDR3. D genes are given only for firm matches. Clone sizes are given selectively: once, few, many, or a class where the clone is expanded.

cdr3_nt: TGCGCCAGCAGCTTCGCCCAGGGCGGGGATGAAAAACTGTTTTTT; cdr3_aa: CASSFAQGGDEKLFF; clone_size: -; j_call: TRBJ1-4; d_call: -; cdr3_length: 15; v_call: TRBV5-1
cdr3_nt: TGCAGCGTGGTCGGGGAGCGGGGAACCTACGAGCAGTACTTC; cdr3_aa: CSVVGERGTYEQYF; clone_size: -; j_call: TRBJ2-7; d_call: TRBD2; cdr3_length: 14; v_call: TRBV29-1
cdr3_nt: TGTGCCAGCAGCGCCCCTAGGACAGGGGCAAGAGTCACCGGGGAGCTGTTTTTT; cdr3_aa: CASSAPRTGARVTGELFF; clone_size: -; j_call: TRBJ2-2; d_call: TRBD1; cdr3_length: 18; v_call: TRBV9
cdr3_nt: TGTGCCAGCAGCCCCCTGGGGGGGACGGACGAGCAGTACTTC; cdr3_aa: CASSPLGGTDEQYF; clone_size: -; j_call: TRBJ2-7; d_call: TRBD2; cdr3_length: 14; v_call: TRBV5-5
cdr3_nt: TGCGCCAGCAGCTGGACAGGGAGTGCAACTAATGAAAAACTGTTTTTT; cdr3_aa: CASSWTGSATNEKLFF; clone_size: -; j_call: TRBJ1-4; d_call: TRBD1; cdr3_length: 16; v_call: TRBV5-1
cdr3_nt: TGTGCCACCAGTGATTTGGACAGGGGGAGGACCGGGGAGCTGTTTTTT; cdr3_aa: CATSDLDRGRTGELFF; clone_size: -; j_call: TRBJ2-2; d_call: TRBD1; cdr3_length: 16; v_call: TRBV24-1
cdr3_nt: TGTGCCAGTAGTATAGTTCCCGGGTCGGTGGCTGAAGCTTTCTTT; cdr3_aa: CASSIVPGSVAEAFF; clone_size: -; j_call: TRBJ1-1; d_call: -; cdr3_length: 15; v_call: TRBV19
cdr3_nt: TGTGCCATCGGATCCGGCGGCAATGAGCAGTTCTTC; cdr3_aa: CAIGSGGNEQFF; clone_size: -; j_call: TRBJ2-1; d_call: -; cdr3_length: 12; v_call: TRBV10-3
cdr3_nt: TGTGCCAGCAGCGTACGCGGAGGGGACTACGAGCAGTACTTC; cdr3_aa: CASSVRGGDYEQYF; clone_size: -; j_call: TRBJ2-7; d_call: -; cdr3_length: 14; v_call: TRBV9
cdr3_nt: TGTGCCGTCCGACTAGCCGCCAATGAGCAGTTCTTC; cdr3_aa: CAVRLAANEQFF; clone_size: -; j_call: TRBJ2-1; d_call: TRBD2; cdr3_length: 12; v_call: TRBV19
cdr3_nt: TGTGCCAGCAGCTTAATTGGACTAGCGGCCTACAATGAGCAGTTCTTC; cdr3_aa: CASSLIGLAAYNEQFF; clone_size: -; j_call: TRBJ2-1; d_call: TRBD2; cdr3_length: 16; v_call: TRBV13
cdr3_nt: TGTGCCAGCAGCCAAGGGCCGGGGAACGACCATGGCTACACCTTC; cdr3_aa: CASSQGPGNDHGYTF; clone_size: once; j_call: TRBJ1-2; d_call: -; cdr3_length: 15; v_call: TRBV4-2
cdr3_nt: TGTGCCAGCAGCTTGTATCCAGGAGGGGCTGGAAACACCATATATTTT; cdr3_aa: CASSLYPGGAGNTIYF; clone_size: -; j_call: TRBJ1-3; d_call: -; cdr3_length: 16; v_call: TRBV7-9
cdr3_nt: TGTGCCAGCAGTGGGTCTATCTGGGACACCAACTACGAGCAGTACTTC; cdr3_aa: CASSGSIWDTNYEQYF; clone_size: few; j_call: TRBJ2-7; d_call: -; cdr3_length: 16; v_call: TRBV6-1
cdr3_nt: TGTGCCAGCAGCCAATCTGAGACAGGCTACGAGCAGTACTTC; cdr3_aa: CASSQSETGYEQYF; clone_size: -; j_call: TRBJ2-7; d_call: -; cdr3_length: 14; v_call: TRBV3-1/TRBV3-2
cdr3_nt: TGTGCCAGCAGCCCAAACCCGGGACTAGCGGGAGAAAGGCAGTTCTTC; cdr3_aa: CASSPNPGLAGERQFF; clone_size: -; j_call: TRBJ2-1; d_call: TRBD2; cdr3_length: 16; v_call: TRBV7-3
cdr3_nt: TGTGCTGGGGCGGGGGGGACAGATACGCAGTATTTT; cdr3_aa: CAGAGGTDTQYF; clone_size: once; j_call: TRBJ2-3; d_call: TRBD2; cdr3_length: 12; v_call: TRBV6-6
cdr3_nt: TGTGCCAGCAGCGAAGGGACTAGCGGGGGCCTAAGGTACTTC; cdr3_aa: CASSEGTSGGLRYF; clone_size: -; j_call: TRBJ2-5; d_call: TRBD2; cdr3_length: 14; v_call: TRBV7-9
cdr3_nt: TGTGCCAGCAGCTTCCGAGCGGGAGTGAATGAGCAGTTCTTC; cdr3_aa: CASSFRAGVNEQFF; clone_size: -; j_call: TRBJ2-1; d_call: TRBD2; cdr3_length: 14; v_call: TRBV11-1
cdr3_nt: TGTGCCAGCAGTACCGGCGGTGGACAGGGCCGCCCTCGCTACACCTTC; cdr3_aa: CASSTGGGQGRPRYTF; clone_size: -; j_call: TRBJ1-2; d_call: TRBD1; cdr3_length: 16; v_call: TRBV19
cdr3_nt: TGTGCCAGCAGCTTCGTCGGCGGGAGTTTCAGTGAGCAGTTCTTC; cdr3_aa: CASSFVGGSFSEQFF; clone_size: -; j_call: TRBJ2-1; d_call: TRBD2; cdr3_length: 15; v_call: TRBV7-2
cdr3_nt: TGCGCCAGCAGCTTGGGCACCGGCGGCACCTCTGGAAACACCATATATTTT; cdr3_aa: CASSLGTGGTSGNTIYF; clone_size: few; j_call: TRBJ1-3; d_call: -; cdr3_length: 17; v_call: TRBV5-1
cdr3_nt: TGTGCCAGCAGTCTAGTTCGCGGGAGGGGTAATGAGCAGTTCTTC; cdr3_aa: CASSLVRGRGNEQFF; clone_size: few; j_call: TRBJ2-1; d_call: TRBD2; cdr3_length: 15; v_call: TRBV6-4
cdr3_nt: TGTGCCAGCAGACGACAGGGGAACGGGGAGCTGTTTTTT; cdr3_aa: CASRRQGNGELFF; clone_size: -; j_call: TRBJ2-2; d_call: TRBD1; cdr3_length: 13; v_call: TRBV12-3/TRBV12-4
cdr3_nt: TGTGCCAGCAGCAAAGGCAGGGGGCCGGGTAATGAAAAACTGTTTTTT; cdr3_aa: CASSKGRGPGNEKLFF; clone_size: few; j_call: TRBJ1-4; d_call: TRBD1; cdr3_length: 16; v_call: TRBV7-8
cdr3_nt: TGTGCCACCAGTGATCCCGGGACAGGGGTCAATGAGCAGTTCTTC; cdr3_aa: CATSDPGTGVNEQFF; clone_size: -; j_call: TRBJ2-1; d_call: TRBD1; cdr3_length: 15; v_call: TRBV24-1
cdr3_nt: TGTGCCAGCAGGGCGGGCAACACAGATACGCAGTATTTT; cdr3_aa: CASRAGNTDTQYF; clone_size: once; j_call: TRBJ2-3; d_call: -; cdr3_length: 13; v_call: TRBV27
cdr3_nt: TGTGCCAGCACCTCCCGTGGGGGGAACTACGAGCAGTACTTC; cdr3_aa: CASTSRGGNYEQYF; clone_size: -; j_call: TRBJ2-7; d_call: -; cdr3_length: 14; v_call: TRBV5-5
cdr3_nt: TGTGCCGTCCAGGGTACCAATCAGCCCCAGCATTTT; cdr3_aa: CAVQGTNQPQHF; clone_size: -; j_call: TRBJ1-5; d_call: -; cdr3_length: 12; v_call: TRBV10-3